This TCR beta chain was identified in a study of vaccination and CD4 T cells after COVID-19. Note on this clonotype: What it binds is not known.

Regarding treatment: approximately 9-day PBMC culture with coronavirus spike peptide pools or control peptides (ViraFEST assay). Researchers used the Oncomine TCR Beta short-read assay to sequence DNA from cultured CD4+ T cells. Each CDR3 protein gets one entry after TCRdb re-called the PCR reads with MiXCR. The sample contains some 6,800 distinct CDR3 sequences, about three quarters of which appear only once. The V segment lost 7 bases and the J segment 5 bases; nucleotides outside the gene matches: 8. This CDR3 spans 13 amino acids. Germline CDR1 SQVTM, CDR2 ANQGSEA. The clonotype was recovered from a human donor who had recovered from COVID-19. The chain couples TRBV29-1 to TRBJ1-2; 9 bases line up with TRBD1. Sequencing input: CD4+ T cells from blood, cultured in vitro. In DNA form, the CDR3 reads TGCAGCGCCTTACCGGACAGGGGTTATGGCTACACCTTC. As protein: CSALPDRGYGYTF. The full variable domain, completed using reference TRBV29-1 and TRBJ1-2, is SAVISQKPSRDICQRGTSLTIQCQVDSQVTMMFWYRQQPGQSLTLIATANQGSEATYESGFVIDKFPISRPNLTFSTLTVSNMSPEDSSIYLCSALPDRGYGYTFGSGTRLTVV.